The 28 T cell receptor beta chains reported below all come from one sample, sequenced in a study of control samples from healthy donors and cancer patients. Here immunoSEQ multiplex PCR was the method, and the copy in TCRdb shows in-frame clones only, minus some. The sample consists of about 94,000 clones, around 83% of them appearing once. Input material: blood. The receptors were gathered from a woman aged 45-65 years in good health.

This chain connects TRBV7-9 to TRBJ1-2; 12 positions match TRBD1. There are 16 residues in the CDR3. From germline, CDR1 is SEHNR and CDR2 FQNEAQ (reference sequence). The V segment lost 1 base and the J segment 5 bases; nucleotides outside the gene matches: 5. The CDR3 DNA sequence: TGTGCCAGCAGCTTAGGCCCGGGACAGGGGGCTTATGGCTACACCTTC. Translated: CASSLGPGQGAYGYTF.

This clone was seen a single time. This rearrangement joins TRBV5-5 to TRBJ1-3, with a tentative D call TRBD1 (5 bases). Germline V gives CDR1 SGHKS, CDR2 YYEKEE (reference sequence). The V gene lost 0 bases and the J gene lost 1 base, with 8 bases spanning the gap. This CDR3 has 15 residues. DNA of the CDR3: TGTGCCAGCAGCTTGGGAAGGGGATCTGGAAACACCATATATTTT. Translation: CASSLGRGSGNTIYF.

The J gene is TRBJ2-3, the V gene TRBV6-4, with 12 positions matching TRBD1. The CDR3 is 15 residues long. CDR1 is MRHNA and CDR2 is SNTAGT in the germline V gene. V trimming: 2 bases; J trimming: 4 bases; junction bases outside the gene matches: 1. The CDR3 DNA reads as TGTGCCAGCAGTGACGGGACAGGGGGCGCAGATACGCAGTATTTT. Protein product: CASSDGTGGADTQYF.

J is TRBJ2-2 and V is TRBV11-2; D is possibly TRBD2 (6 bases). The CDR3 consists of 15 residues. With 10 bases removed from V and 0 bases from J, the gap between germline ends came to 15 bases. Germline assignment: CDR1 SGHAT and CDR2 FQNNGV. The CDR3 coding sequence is TGTGCCATCCCTGCGGGGACCTCGAACACCGGGGAGCTGTTTTTT. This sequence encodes CAIPAGTSNTGELFF. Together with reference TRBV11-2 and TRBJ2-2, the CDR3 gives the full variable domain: EAGVAQSPRYKIIEKRQSVAFWCNPISGHATLYWYQQILGQGPKLLIQFQNNGVVDDSQLPKDRFSAERLKGVDSTLKIQPAKLEDSAVYLCAIPAGTSNTGELFFGEGSRLTVL.

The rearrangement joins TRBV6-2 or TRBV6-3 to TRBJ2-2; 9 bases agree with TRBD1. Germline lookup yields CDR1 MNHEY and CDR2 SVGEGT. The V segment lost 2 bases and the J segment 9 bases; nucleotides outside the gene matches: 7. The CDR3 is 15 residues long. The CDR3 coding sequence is TGTGCCAGCAGTTACCGGGCGGGACAGGGCCGGGAGCTGTTTTTT. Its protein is CASSYRAGQGRELFF.

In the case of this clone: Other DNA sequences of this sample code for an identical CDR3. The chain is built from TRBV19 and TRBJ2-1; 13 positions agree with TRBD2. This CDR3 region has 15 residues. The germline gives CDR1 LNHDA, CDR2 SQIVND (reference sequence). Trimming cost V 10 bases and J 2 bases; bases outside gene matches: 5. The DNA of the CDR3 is TGTGCCACTAGACTAGCGGGAGGCGCCTACAATGAGCAGTTCTTC. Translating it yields CATRLAGGAYNEQFF. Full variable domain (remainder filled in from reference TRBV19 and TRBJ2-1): DGGITQSPKYLFRKEGQNVTLSCEQNLNHDAMYWYRQDPGQGLRLIYYSQIVNDFQKGDIAEGYSVSREKKESFPLTVTSAQKNPTAFYLCATRLAGGAYNEQFFGPGTRLTVL.

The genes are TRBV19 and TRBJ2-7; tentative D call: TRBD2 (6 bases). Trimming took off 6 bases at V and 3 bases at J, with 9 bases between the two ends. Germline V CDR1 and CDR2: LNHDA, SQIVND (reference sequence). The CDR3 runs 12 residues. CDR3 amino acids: CASSGSLYEQYF. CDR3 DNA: TGTGCCAGTAGCGGGAGCCTCTACGAGCAGTACTTC.

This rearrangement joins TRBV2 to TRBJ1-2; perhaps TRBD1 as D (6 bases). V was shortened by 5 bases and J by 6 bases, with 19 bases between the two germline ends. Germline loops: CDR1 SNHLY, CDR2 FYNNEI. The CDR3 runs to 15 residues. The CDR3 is CASSSRGGRSDGYTF. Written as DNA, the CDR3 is TGTGCCAGCAGTTCTAGGGGGGGCAGGTCAGATGGCTACACCTTC.

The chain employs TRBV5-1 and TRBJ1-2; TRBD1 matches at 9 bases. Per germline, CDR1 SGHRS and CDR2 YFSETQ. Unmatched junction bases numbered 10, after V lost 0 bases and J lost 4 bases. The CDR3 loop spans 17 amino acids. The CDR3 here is CASSLGDGTGSFYGYTF. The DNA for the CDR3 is TGCGCCAGCAGCTTGGGGGACGGGACAGGGTCATTCTATGGCTACACCTTC.

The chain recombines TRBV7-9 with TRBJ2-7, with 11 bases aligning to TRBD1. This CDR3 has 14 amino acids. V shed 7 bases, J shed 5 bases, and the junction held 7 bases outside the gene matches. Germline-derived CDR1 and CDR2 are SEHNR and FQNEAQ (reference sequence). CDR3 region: CASTSGTGGDEQYF. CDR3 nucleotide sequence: TGTGCCAGCACCTCGGGGACAGGGGGGGACGAGCAGTACTTC.

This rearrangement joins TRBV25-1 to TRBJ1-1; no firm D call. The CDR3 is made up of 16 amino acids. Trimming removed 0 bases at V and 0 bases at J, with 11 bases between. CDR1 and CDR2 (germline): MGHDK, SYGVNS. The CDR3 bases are TGTGCCAGCAGTGAATACGGCCGGGGTGTGAACACTGAAGCTTTCTTT. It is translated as CASSEYGRGVNTEAFF.

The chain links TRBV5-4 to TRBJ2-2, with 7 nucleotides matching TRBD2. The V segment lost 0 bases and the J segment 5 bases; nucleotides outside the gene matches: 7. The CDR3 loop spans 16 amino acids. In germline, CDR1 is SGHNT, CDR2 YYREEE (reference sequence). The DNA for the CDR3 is TGTGCCAGCAGCTTGGGTCGTGGGCGGGAGACCGGGGAGCTGTTTTTT. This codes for CASSLGRGRETGELFF.

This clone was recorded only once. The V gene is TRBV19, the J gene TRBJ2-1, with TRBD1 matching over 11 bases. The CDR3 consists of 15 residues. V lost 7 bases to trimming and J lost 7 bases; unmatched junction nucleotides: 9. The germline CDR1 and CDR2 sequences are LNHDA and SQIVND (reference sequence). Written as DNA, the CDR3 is TGTGCCAGTACCCCACAGGACAGGGGGCGAAATGAGCAGTTCTTC. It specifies CASTPQDRGRNEQFF.

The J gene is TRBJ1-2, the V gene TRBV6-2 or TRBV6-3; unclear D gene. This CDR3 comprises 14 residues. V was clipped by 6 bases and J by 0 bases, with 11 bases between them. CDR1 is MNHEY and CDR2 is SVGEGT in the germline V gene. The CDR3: CASSWFSTNYGYTF. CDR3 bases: TGTGCCAGCAGCTGGTTCAGTACTAACTATGGCTACACCTTC.

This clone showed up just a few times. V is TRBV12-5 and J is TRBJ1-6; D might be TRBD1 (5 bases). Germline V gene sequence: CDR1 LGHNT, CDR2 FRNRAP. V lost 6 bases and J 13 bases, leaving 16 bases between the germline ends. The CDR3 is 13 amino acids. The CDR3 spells CASGTAGFAPLHF. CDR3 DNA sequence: TGTGCTAGTGGGACAGCCGGATTTGCGCCCCTCCACTTT.

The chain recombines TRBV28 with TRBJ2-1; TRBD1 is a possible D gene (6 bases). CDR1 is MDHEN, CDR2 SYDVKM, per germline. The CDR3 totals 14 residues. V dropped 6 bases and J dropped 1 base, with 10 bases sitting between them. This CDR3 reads CASSRTASYNEQFF. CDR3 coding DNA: TGTGCCAGCAGCCGGACAGCATCCTACAATGAGCAGTTCTTC.

CDR3 loop: CASSHSQRGQRDFRNTIYF. The CDR3 nucleotides read TGCGCCAGCAGCCATTCACAACGCGGACAGCGAGATTTCAGAAACACCATATATTTT. This chain joins TRBV4-1 and TRBJ1-3; D possibly corresponds to TRBD1 (6 bases). With 3 bases removed from V and 5 bases from J, the gap between germline ends came to 26 bases. This CDR3 has 19 residues. Germline V gene data show CDR1 as MGHRA and CDR2 as YSYEKL.

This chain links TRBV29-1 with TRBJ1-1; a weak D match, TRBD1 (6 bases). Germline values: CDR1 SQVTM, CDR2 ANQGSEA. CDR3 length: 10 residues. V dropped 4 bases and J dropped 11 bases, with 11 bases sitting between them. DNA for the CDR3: TGCAGCGTTGTTTCAGGGGACGCTTTCTTT. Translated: CSVVSGDAFF.

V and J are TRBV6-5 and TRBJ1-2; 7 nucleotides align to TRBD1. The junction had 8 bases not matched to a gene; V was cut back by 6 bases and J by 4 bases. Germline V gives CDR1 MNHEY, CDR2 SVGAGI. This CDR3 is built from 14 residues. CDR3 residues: CASSSRGTAYGYTF. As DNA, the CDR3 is TGTGCCAGCAGCTCCCGCGGGACAGCCTATGGCTACACCTTC.

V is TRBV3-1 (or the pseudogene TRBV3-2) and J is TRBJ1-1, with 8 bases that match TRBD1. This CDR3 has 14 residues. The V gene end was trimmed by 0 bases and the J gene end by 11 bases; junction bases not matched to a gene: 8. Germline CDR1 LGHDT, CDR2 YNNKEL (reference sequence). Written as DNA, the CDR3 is TGTGCCAGCAGCCAAGAAAACTGGGGACAGGTTGCTTTCTTT. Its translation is CASSQENWGQVAFF.

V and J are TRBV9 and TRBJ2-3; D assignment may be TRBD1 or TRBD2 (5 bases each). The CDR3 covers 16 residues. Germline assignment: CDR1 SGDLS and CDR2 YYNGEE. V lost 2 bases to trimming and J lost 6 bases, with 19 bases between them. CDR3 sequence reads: CASSVGARGRMDTQYF. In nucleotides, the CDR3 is TGTGCCAGCAGCGTTGGGGCGAGGGGACGTATGGATACGCAGTATTTT.

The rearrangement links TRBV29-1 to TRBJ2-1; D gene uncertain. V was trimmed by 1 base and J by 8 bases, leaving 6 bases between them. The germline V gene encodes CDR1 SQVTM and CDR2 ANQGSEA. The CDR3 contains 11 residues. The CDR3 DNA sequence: TGCAGCGTTGAAGTAGGTGATGAGCAGTTCTTC. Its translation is CSVEVGDEQFF.

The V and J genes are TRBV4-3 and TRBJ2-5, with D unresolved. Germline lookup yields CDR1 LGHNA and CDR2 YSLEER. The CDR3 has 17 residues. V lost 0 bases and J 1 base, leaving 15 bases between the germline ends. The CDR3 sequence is CASSQDLIGRIQETQYF. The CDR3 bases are TGCGCCAGCAGCCAAGATCTTATCGGACGTATCCAAGAGACCCAGTACTTC.

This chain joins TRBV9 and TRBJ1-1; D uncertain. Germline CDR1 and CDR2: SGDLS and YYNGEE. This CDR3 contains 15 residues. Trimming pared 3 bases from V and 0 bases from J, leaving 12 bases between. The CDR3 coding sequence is TGTGCCAGCAGCGCCCAGACTAGGGTGAACACTGAAGCTTTCTTT. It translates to CASSAQTRVNTEAFF.

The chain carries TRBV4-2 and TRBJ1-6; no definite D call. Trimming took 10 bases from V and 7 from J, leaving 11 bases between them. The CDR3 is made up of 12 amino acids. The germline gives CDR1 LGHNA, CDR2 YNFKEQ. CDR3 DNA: TGTGCCACTTCCATGGGGAATTCACCCCTCCACTTT. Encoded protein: CATSMGNSPLHF.

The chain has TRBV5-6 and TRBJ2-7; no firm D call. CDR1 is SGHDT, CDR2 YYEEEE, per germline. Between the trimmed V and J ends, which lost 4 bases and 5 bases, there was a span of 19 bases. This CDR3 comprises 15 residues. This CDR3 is CASSLLDWESHEQYF. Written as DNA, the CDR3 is TGTGCCAGCAGCCTATTGGATTGGGAATCCCACGAGCAGTACTTC.

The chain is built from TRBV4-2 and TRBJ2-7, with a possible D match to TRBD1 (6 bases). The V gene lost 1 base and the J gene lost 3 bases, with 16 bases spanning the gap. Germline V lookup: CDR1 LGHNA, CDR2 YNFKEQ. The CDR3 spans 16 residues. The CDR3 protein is CASSQVSVTGIYEQYF. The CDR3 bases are TGTGCCAGCAGCCAAGTTAGCGTGACAGGCATCTACGAGCAGTACTTC.

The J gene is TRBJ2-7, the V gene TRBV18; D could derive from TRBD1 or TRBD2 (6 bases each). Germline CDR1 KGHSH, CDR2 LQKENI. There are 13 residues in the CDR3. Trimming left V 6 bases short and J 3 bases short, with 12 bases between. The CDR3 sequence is CASSTEGDYEQYF. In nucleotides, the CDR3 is TGTGCCAGCTCTACGGAGGGGGACTACGAGCAGTACTTC.